The source of this T cell receptor beta chain is a study of T cell changes during pregnancy in multiple sclerosis. This clone has only one observation. Sequenced by immunoSEQ multiplex PCR; TCRdb stores in-frame clones only, minus some. The sample carries 130,000 or so clones, 93% recorded once. In germline, CDR1 is MDHEN, CDR2 SYDVKM. The CDR3 covers 17 residues. Unmatched junction bases numbered 10, after V lost 3 bases and J lost 3 bases. This receptor was obtained from a female donor with multiple sclerosis, enrolled in a pregnancy study. The gene calls are TRBV28 and TRBJ1-5, with 8 nucleotides matching TRBD1. Material: peripheral blood, obtained before pregnancy. This CDR3 reads CASSFDTGGISNQPQHF. For the CDR3, the DNA is TGTGCCAGCAGTTTTGATACAGGGGGTATATCCAATCAGCCCCAGCATTTT.